Following are 13 T cell receptor beta chains from one sample sequenced in a study of T cells after yellow fever vaccination. TCRdb recomputed calls from the 5' RACE reads with MiXCR, one row per CDR3 protein. The data show about 350,000 distinct CDR3 sequences, around 8.1% seen once. Sequences were derived from PBMCs, sampled roughly 46 days after the first yellow fever vaccination. Receptors were obtained from a man aged 18 to 30 who received the YFV17D yellow fever vaccine.

J is TRBJ2-3 and V is TRBV20-1; the match to TRBD2 covers 14 bases. The CDR3 totals 15 residues. Losses at the gene ends were 2 bases for V and 4 bases for J; bases not matched to a gene: 2. Germline V CDR1 and CDR2: DFQATT, SNEGSKA (reference sequence). The DNA for the CDR3 is TGCAGTGCTAGACGACTAGCGGGGGGGGCAGATACGCAGTATTTT. This translates into CSARRLAGGADTQYF.

J is TRBJ1-5 and V is TRBV7-9, with 7 bases identical to TRBD1. V dropped 5 bases and J dropped 8; count of bases not matched to a gene: 12. The CDR3 runs 15 residues. Germline V gene sequence: CDR1 SEHNR, CDR2 FQNEAQ (reference sequence). The CDR3 here is CASSLGGQVDEPQHF. CDR3 DNA: TGTGCCAGCAGCCTAGGCGGACAGGTTGATGAGCCCCAGCATTTT.

A few counts support this clonotype. The chain couples TRBV18 to TRBJ2-7, with D possibly matching TRBD1 (5 bases). The V gene lost 2 bases and the J gene lost 1 base, with 9 bases spanning the gap. Looked up from germline, CDR1 is KGHSH and CDR2 is LQKENI. The CDR3 extends over 14 amino acids. CDR3 residues: CASSPWPGSYEQYF. In DNA, the CDR3 is TGTGCCAGCTCACCATGGCCAGGGTCCTACGAGCAGTACTTC.

Only a few counts were recorded for this clonotype. The V gene is TRBV2, the J gene TRBJ2-2; D is undetermined. The CDR3 length is 16 residues. The V and J ends lost 5 bases and 4 bases respectively, with 17 bases between them. Germline CDR1 SNHLY, CDR2 FYNNEI. The DNA of the CDR3 is TGTGCCAGCAGTCGTTCCTCGGACCTCCCCACCGGGGAGCTGTTTTTT. Its translation is CASSRSSDLPTGELFF.

The rearrangement joins TRBV14 to TRBJ1-3; D not resolved. The CDR3 loop spans 13 amino acids. V lost 1 base and J 4 bases, leaving 5 bases between the germline ends. Germline lookup yields CDR1 SGHDN and CDR2 FVKESK. The CDR3 sequence is CASSQVWGNTIYF. The CDR3 DNA reads as TGTGCCAGCAGCCAAGTGTGGGGAAACACCATATATTTT.

In DNA, the CDR3 is TGTGCCAGCACCCCAGGGGGGTACCAAGAGACCCAGTACTTC. This translates into CASTPGGYQETQYF. The chain combines TRBV12-3 or TRBV12-4 with TRBJ2-5; D possibly corresponds to TRBD1 (7 bases). The CDR3 has 14 amino acids. Trimming shortened V by 7 bases and J by 0 bases, and 12 bases separated the two germline ends.

The chain links TRBV7-9 to TRBJ2-1; TRBD2 aligns across 8 bases. The trim removed 3 bases at V and 15 bases at J, leaving 1 base unmatched. From germline, CDR1 is SEHNR and CDR2 FQNEAQ (reference sequence). The CDR3 totals 10 residues. In DNA, the CDR3 is TGTGCCAGCAGCTTCGGGGGGGCGTTCTTC. It is translated as CASSFGGAFF.

This clonotype was observed a handful of times. This chain's CDR3 is CASSLPGTQETQYF. CDR3 in DNA: TGTGCCAGCAGCCTCCCCGGGACCCAAGAGACCCAGTACTTC. The rearrangement uses TRBV7-2 and TRBJ2-5; D could derive from TRBD1 or TRBD2 (5 bases each). The CDR3 extends over 14 amino acids. V lost 5 bases and J lost 1, with 11 bases in between. CDR1 SGHTA and CDR2 FQGNSA come from the germline V gene.

The chain combines TRBV6-1 with TRBJ1-5, with 7 bases matching TRBD1. V dropped 6 bases and J dropped 0; count of bases not matched to a gene: 5. In germline, CDR1 is MNHNS, CDR2 SASEGT. This CDR3 has 15 residues. The CDR3 sequence: CASRPQGISNQPQHF. CDR3 bases: TGTGCCAGCAGACCACAGGGGATTAGCAATCAGCCCCAGCATTTT.

The CDR3 loop reads CASSIGGERQFF. CDR3 in DNA: TGTGCCAGTAGTATAGGCGGGGAGAGGCAGTTCTTC. The rearrangement uses TRBV19 and TRBJ2-1; possible D gene TRBD2, 6 bases. Germline assignment: CDR1 LNHDA and CDR2 SQIVND (reference sequence). The CDR3 runs 12 residues. V gave up 1 base and J gave up 12 bases, with 10 bases separating them.

This clonotype has more than one count but fewer than ten. The chain combines TRBV7-6 with TRBJ2-5; D is perhaps TRBD1 or TRBD2 (5 bases each). Looked up from germline, CDR1 is SGHVS and CDR2 is FNYEAQ. Trimming cost V 5 bases and J 4 bases, with 11 bases left between them. The CDR3 spans 13 residues. DNA of the CDR3: TGTGCCAGCAGCCCCCGGGACGGAGAGACCCAGTACTTC. This sequence encodes CASSPRDGETQYF.

The chain couples TRBV7-2 to TRBJ1-6; 12 nucleotides line up with TRBD1. The CDR3 length is 18 residues. Germline trimming cut 0 bases from V and 9 bases from J; bases unmatched to any gene: 9. Looked up from germline, CDR1 is SGHTA and CDR2 is FQGNSA. This CDR3 reads CASSLASYGTGGISPLHF. DNA for the CDR3: TGTGCCAGCAGCTTAGCCTCTTACGGGACAGGGGGCATTTCACCCCTCCACTTT.

This clonotype has at least ten counts. The J gene is TRBJ1-4, the V gene TRBV5-1, with TRBD1 as a possible D gene (5 bases). The CDR3 loop spans 15 amino acids. Germline V gene sequence: CDR1 SGHRS, CDR2 YFSETQ. The V gene lost 4 bases and the J gene lost 7 bases, with 17 bases spanning the gap. Written as DNA, the CDR3 is TGCGCCAGCAGCCGGACCCGGAGGGGAAGTGAAAAACTGTTTTTT. This translates into CASSRTRRGSEKLFF.